These 20 T cell receptor beta chains share one sample of origin, sequenced in a study of persistence of HIV-infected CD4 T cells. The stimulus was an HIV-1 Gag 15-mer peptide pool, 1 ug/peptide/mL. CD40L/CD69 double-negative CD45RO-high memory CD4+ T cells were collected. These receptors are not linked to any known antigen. The immunoSEQ assay was version 4, run in survey mode. Profiling relied on immunoSEQ multiplex PCR, and the TCRdb table lists in-frame clones only, not all of them. The repertoire consists of some 32,000 clones, with 82% occurring once and the leading ten covering 15% to 20%. Sequenced here: CD4+ T cells sorted from PBMCs after roughly 20-hour stimulation, sampled from a patient who received antiretroviral therapy. These TCRs come from an adult woman with HIV who was CMV-seropositive.

The chain employs TRBV30 and TRBJ2-3; 11 bases fit TRBD2. The ends lost 0 bases at V and 4 bases at J; junction bases unmatched: 6. The CDR3 extends over 16 amino acids. Germline assignment: CDR1 GTSNPN and CDR2 SVGIG (reference sequence). The CDR3 DNA reads as TGTGCCTGGAGTGTAGGTCTAGCGGGGGGTGCAGATACGCAGTATTTT. Amino acids: CAWSVGLAGGADTQYF.

This CDR3 reads CASSLTGGGEKLFF. The CDR3 bases are TGTGCCAGTAGTCTAACAGGGGGAGGCGAAAAACTGTTTTTT. The chain couples TRBV19 to TRBJ1-4; TRBD1 aligns across 8 bases. Trimming cost V 5 bases and J 8 bases; bases outside gene matches: 7. Per the germline V gene, CDR1 is LNHDA and CDR2 is SQIVND (reference sequence). The CDR3 consists of 14 residues. Together with reference TRBV19 and TRBJ1-4, the CDR3 gives the full variable domain: DGGITQSPKYLFRKEGQNVTLSCEQNLNHDAMYWYRQDPGQGLRLIYYSQIVNDFQKGDIAEGYSVSREKKESFPLTVTSAQKNPTAFYLCASSLTGGGEKLFFGSGTQLSVL.

This rearrangement joins TRBV28 to TRBJ2-1; 8 nucleotides agree with TRBD2. CDR1 is MDHEN and CDR2 is SYDVKM in the germline V gene. There are 15 residues in the CDR3. The ends lost 9 bases at V and 0 bases at J; junction bases unmatched: 7. CDR3 sequence reads: CASLALADSYNEQFF. The CDR3 coding sequence is TGTGCCAGTTTGGCACTAGCGGACTCCTACAATGAGCAGTTCTTC.

The gene calls are TRBV7-8 and TRBJ2-5; D gene unclear. The CDR3 consists of 16 residues. Per the germline V gene, CDR1 is SGHVS and CDR2 is FQNEAQ. With 4 bases removed from V and 6 bases from J, the gap between germline ends came to 21 bases. The CDR3 loop is CASSSPVLQSVKTQYF. CDR3 DNA sequence: TGTGCCAGCAGCTCCCCCGTGCTCCAGAGCGTAAAGACCCAGTACTTC.

The rearrangement uses TRBV4-1 and TRBJ1-2, with D hard to call. CDR3 length: 19 amino acids. With 1 base removed from V and 2 bases from J, the gap between germline ends came to 23 bases. Germline V gene data show CDR1 as MGHRA and CDR2 as YSYEKL. This CDR3 reads CASSQVRGSLNTFNYGYTF. CDR3 nucleotide sequence: TGCGCCAGCAGCCAAGTGAGAGGGTCCCTTAATACCTTCAACTATGGCTACACCTTC.

CDR3 loop: CASSELLAGGTDTQYF. CDR3 DNA: TGTGCCAGCAGTGAACTCCTAGCGGGGGGCACAGATACGCAGTATTTT. V gene TRBV25-1 combines with J gene TRBJ2-3, with 10 bases matching TRBD2. Germline V gene lookup returns CDR1 MGHDK and CDR2 SYGVNS. V dropped 2 bases and J dropped 1; count of bases not matched to a gene: 3. This CDR3 comprises 16 residues.

The chain's CDR3 is CASRSPGTFNQPQHF. The CDR3 DNA reads TGTGCCAGCCGATCCCCCGGGACGTTCAATCAGCCCCAGCATTTT. The chain joins TRBV6-5 to TRBJ1-5; maybe TRBD1 (5 bases). The germline CDR1 and CDR2 sequences are MNHEY and SVGAGI. The length of the CDR3 is 15 residues. V dropped 8 bases and J dropped 3 bases, with 17 bases sitting between them.

This clone occurred a few times. The chain employs TRBV5-4 and TRBJ2-7; tentatively, D is TRBD2 (6 bases). This CDR3 is 14 amino acids long. The V end was cut by 1 base, the J end by 0 bases, with 8 bases between. Germline CDR1 reads SGHNT; CDR2 reads YYREEE (reference sequence). The CDR3 protein is CASSLLGGSYEQYF. CDR3 DNA: TGTGCCAGCAGCTTGTTGGGAGGCTCCTACGAGCAGTACTTC.

The CDR3 DNA reads TGTGCCATCAGTGAGTCGACCCCGATTTCTTTTAATGGCTACACCTTC. Translated, it gives CAISESTPISFNGYTF. The V and J genes are TRBV10-3 and TRBJ1-2; D gene unclear. The CDR3 spans 16 residues. Trimming stripped 0 bases from V and 6 bases from J, with 17 bases between. Germline values: CDR1 ENHRY, CDR2 SYGVKD.

The rearrangement links TRBV2 to TRBJ2-4; no definite D call. This CDR3 has 12 amino acids. Germline-derived CDR1 and CDR2 are SNHLY and FYNNEI. V was pared by 11 bases and J by 4 bases, with 12 bases between. Here the CDR3 DNA reads TGTGCCCTCCGAACGGATAAAAACATTCAGTACTTC. Amino acids: CALRTDKNIQYF.

The chain links TRBV19 to TRBJ2-6; 7 bases align to TRBD2. CDR1 LNHDA and CDR2 SQIVND come from the germline V gene (reference sequence). The CDR3 is made up of 15 amino acids. With 8 bases clipped from V and 0 bases from J, the junction kept 4 bases outside the gene matches. The CDR3 DNA follows: TGTGCCAGTGGGGGAGGGATCTCTGGGGCCAACGTCCTGACTTTC. Translated, it gives CASGGGISGANVLTF.

The CDR3 is CASSSTGGEQYF. The DNA for the CDR3 is TGTGCCAGCAGTTCCACAGGGGGCGAGCAGTACTTC. The chain couples TRBV12-3 or TRBV12-4 to TRBJ2-7, with TRBD1 matching 8 bases. V shed 4 bases and J 6 bases; nucleotides not matched to a gene: 2. This CDR3 is built from 12 residues.

This clone was detected a few times. For the CDR3, the DNA is TGCGCCAGCAGCTTGGAAGGGGCCGCTAACTATGGCTACACCTTC. This sequence encodes CASSLEGAANYGYTF. The rearrangement joins TRBV5-1 to TRBJ1-2, with D perhaps TRBD1 (5 bases). Germline-derived CDR1 and CDR2 are SGHRS and YFSETQ. Trimming left V 0 bases short and J 0 bases short, with 9 bases between. The CDR3 length is 15 residues.

The chain combines TRBV7-9 with TRBJ1-1, with D maybe TRBD1 (5 bases). The CDR3 extends over 13 amino acids. CDR1 and CDR2 from the germline V gene are SEHNR and FQNEAQ (reference sequence). V was clipped by 3 bases and J by 2 bases, with 7 bases between them. CDR3 coding DNA: TGTGCCAGCAGCTTTCAGGGCAACACTGAAGCTTTCTTT. This encodes CASSFQGNTEAFF. Filled out from reference TRBV7-9 and TRBJ1-1, the complete variable domain reads DTGVSQNPRHKITKRGQNVTFRCDPISEHNRLYWYRQTLGQGPEFLTYFQNEAQLEKSRLLSDRFSAERPKGSFSTLEIQRTEQGDSAMYLCASSFQGNTEAFFGQGTRLTVV.

CDR3 coding DNA: TGTGCCAGCAGTCCGGTGAGACAGGGTGCTGGCTACACCTTC. Its protein product is CASSPVRQGAGYTF. The chain recombines TRBV28 with TRBJ1-2; 7 bases are shared with TRBD1. V lost 5 bases, J lost 7 bases, and 10 bases stayed unmatched. From germline, CDR1 is MDHEN and CDR2 SYDVKM. This CDR3 comprises 14 residues.

The chain uses TRBV7-2 and TRBJ1-1; weak D call: TRBD1 (5 bases). Deletions cut 7 bases from V and 1 base from J, with 10 bases between. The CDR3 is made up of 13 amino acids. CDR1 and CDR2 (germline): SGHTA, FQGNSA. The DNA of the CDR3 is TGTGCCAGCATGGGGCGACCGAACACTGAAGCTTTCTTT. The encoded protein is CASMGRPNTEAFF.

The chain recombines TRBV5-1 with TRBJ1-1; D is perhaps TRBD1 (6 bases). Looked up from germline, CDR1 is SGHRS and CDR2 is YFSETQ. CDR3 length: 14 residues. Trimming stripped 0 bases from V and 14 bases from J, with 20 bases between. The CDR3 sequence: CASSLGGGDTGEFF. DNA for the CDR3: TGCGCCAGCAGCTTGGGAGGAGGGGACACAGGAGAATTCTTT.

The V gene is TRBV5-4, the J gene TRBJ2-7, with 12 bases identical to TRBD1. The CDR3 spans 15 residues. Losses at the gene ends were 1 base for V and 6 bases for J; bases not matched to a gene: 5. Germline values: CDR1 SGHNT, CDR2 YYREEE (reference sequence). The CDR3 nucleotides read TGTGCCAGCAGCTTGCCCGGGACAGGGGGCTCCGAGCAGTACTTC. Protein: CASSLPGTGGSEQYF. Together with reference TRBV5-4 and TRBJ2-7, the CDR3 gives the full variable domain: ETGVTQSPTHLIKTRGQQVTLRCSSQSGHNTVSWYQQALGQGPQFIFQYYREEENGRGNFPPRFSGLQFPNYSSELNVNALELDDSALYLCASSLPGTGGSEQYFGPGTRLTVT.

This clone was counted a few times. The chain uses TRBV6-5 and TRBJ2-7; 8 bases match TRBD2. Looked up from germline, CDR1 is MNHEY and CDR2 is SVGAGI. The CDR3 covers 15 residues. The J segment lost 0 bases and the V segment lost 5 bases, leaving 6 bases of the junction unmatched. The DNA for the CDR3 is TGTGCCAGCAGTCGGGGGGGGATCCGCTCCTACGAGCAGTACTTC. This sequence encodes CASSRGGIRSYEQYF.

This chain uses TRBV3-1 (or the pseudogene TRBV3-2) with TRBJ2-4; D unresolved. CDR3 length equals 14 residues. Germline-derived CDR1 and CDR2 are LGHDT and YNNKEL (reference sequence). The germline V and J ends were trimmed by 0 bases and 7 bases, with 10 bases remaining between them. CDR3 coding DNA: TGTGCCAGCAGCCAAGAGGCAGGACGGAACATTCAGTACTTC. Its translation is CASSQEAGRNIQYF.